The TCR beta chain described here comes from a study of blood T cells in healthy people across ages. Study-wide context: Template switching picked up about one barcoded beta molecule for each two T cells. Study outcomes and limitations: Age showed a roughly linear inverse relationship with TCR beta diversity per million T cells.

Germline CDR1 reads SGHNT; CDR2 reads YYREEE (reference sequence). This CDR3 contains 12 residues. V was pared by 5 bases and J by 15 bases, with 18 bases between. Note on this clonotype: Its antigen is unidentified.

A second PCR, run for about 7 to 11 cycles, used a sample-barcoded 5' primer plus a J-beta primer mix. Sequencing of every sample gave 2.5 million or more CDR3-containing paired-end reads. TCRdb re-analysed the 5' RACE reads in MiXCR, keeping a single row per CDR3 protein. The sample lists some 1,500,000 distinct CDR3 sequences, approximately 43% occurring once. Material for sequencing was blood. The V gene is TRBV5-4, the J gene TRBJ2-1, with D perhaps given as TRBD1 or TRBD2 (5 bases each). The origin of this receptor is a woman aged 18-29 years in good health. The CDR3 loop reads CASSSPGRAAFF. Here the CDR3 DNA reads TGTGCCAGCAGTTCTCCGGGACGAGCGGCGTTCTTC.